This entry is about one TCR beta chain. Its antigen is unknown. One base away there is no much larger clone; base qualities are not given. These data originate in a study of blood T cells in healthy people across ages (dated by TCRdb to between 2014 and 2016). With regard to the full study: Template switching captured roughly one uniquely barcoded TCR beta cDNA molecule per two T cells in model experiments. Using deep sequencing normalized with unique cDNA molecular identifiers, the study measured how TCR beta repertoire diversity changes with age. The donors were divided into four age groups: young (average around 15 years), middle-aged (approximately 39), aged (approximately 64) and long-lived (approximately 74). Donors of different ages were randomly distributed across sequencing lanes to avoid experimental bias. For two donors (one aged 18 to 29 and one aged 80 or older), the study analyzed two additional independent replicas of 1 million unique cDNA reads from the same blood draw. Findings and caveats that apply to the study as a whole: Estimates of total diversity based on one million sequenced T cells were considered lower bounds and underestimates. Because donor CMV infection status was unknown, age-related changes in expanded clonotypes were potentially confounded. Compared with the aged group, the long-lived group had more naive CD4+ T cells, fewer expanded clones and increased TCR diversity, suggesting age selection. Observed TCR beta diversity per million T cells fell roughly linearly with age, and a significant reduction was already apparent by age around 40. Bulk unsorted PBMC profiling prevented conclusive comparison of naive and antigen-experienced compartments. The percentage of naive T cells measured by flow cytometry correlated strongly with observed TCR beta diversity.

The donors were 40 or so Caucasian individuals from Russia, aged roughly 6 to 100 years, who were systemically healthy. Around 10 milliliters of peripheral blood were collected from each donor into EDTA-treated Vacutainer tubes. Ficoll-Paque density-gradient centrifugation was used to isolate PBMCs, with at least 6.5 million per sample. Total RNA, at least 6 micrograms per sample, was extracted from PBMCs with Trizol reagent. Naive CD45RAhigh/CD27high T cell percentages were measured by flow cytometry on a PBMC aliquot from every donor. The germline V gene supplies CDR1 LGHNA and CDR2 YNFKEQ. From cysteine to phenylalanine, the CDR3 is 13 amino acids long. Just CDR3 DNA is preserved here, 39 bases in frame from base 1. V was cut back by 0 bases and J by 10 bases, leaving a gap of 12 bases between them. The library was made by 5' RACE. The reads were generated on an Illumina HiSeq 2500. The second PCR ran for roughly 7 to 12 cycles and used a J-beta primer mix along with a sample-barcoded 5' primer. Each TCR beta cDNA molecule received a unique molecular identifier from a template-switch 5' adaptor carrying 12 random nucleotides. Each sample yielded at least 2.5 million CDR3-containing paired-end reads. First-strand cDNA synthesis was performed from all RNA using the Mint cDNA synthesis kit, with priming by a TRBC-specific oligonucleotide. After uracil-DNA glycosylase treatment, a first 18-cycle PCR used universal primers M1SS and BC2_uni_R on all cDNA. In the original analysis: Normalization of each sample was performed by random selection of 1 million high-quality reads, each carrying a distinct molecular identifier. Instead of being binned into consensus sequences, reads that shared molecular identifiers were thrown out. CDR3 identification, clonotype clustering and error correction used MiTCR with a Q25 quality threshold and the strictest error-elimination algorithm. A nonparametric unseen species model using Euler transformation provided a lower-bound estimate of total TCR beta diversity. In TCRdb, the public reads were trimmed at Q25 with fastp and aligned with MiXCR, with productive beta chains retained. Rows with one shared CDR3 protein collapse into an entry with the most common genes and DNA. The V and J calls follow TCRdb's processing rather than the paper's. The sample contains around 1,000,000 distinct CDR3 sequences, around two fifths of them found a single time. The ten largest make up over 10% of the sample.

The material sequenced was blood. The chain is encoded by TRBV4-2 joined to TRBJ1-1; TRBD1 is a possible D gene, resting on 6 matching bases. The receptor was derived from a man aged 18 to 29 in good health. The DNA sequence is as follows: TGTGCCAGCAGCCAAGATGCGTGGGGGGCAGCTTTCTTT. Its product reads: CASSQDAWGAAFF.